This entry lists 30 T cell receptor beta chains sequenced from one sample in a study of regulatory T cells in long-lasting Graves disease. Time point meaning: newly diagnosed GD, antithyroid drugs for less than 3 months. Researchers made the TCR library from RNA that was extracted from PBMCs. Sequencing libraries for TCR beta were prepared with iRepertoire HTBI primers and Arm-PCR of CDR3 regions. MiXCR was run by TCRdb on the multiplex PCR reads, yielding one entry per CDR3 protein. The table has some 450,000 distinct CDR3 sequences, less than 20% seen once. This sample was also put to use in a study of T cells in Graves' hyperthyroidism and ophthalmopathy.

Specimen: peripheral blood mononuclear cells (PBMCs), collected at new diagnosis, from a patient treated with antithyroid drugs. These receptors all stem from a woman in her 30s with Graves disease.

This clonotype showed up just a few times. The chain uses TRBV2 and TRBJ2-1, with TRBD2 matching over 9 bases. CDR1 is SNHLY, CDR2 FYNNEI, per germline. J was trimmed by 0 bases and V by 7 bases; bases with no gene match: 7. The CDR3 has 16 residues. The CDR3 reads CASKRLAGASYNEQFF. CDR3 DNA: TGTGCCAGCAAACGGTTAGCGGGGGCCTCCTACAATGAGCAGTTCTTC.

On this clonotype itself: This could be a read error, since a much larger clone is one nucleotide away. The chain employs TRBV12-3 or TRBV12-4 and TRBJ2-7; no clear D. The CDR3 runs 14 residues. The V and J ends lost 2 bases and 3 bases respectively, with 11 bases between them. The CDR3 bases are TGTGCCAGCAGTTTAACCGGAGCAAACTACGAGCAGTACTTC. This codes for CASSLTGANYEQYF.

This clonotype was counted many times. V usage is TRBV7-2 and J usage is TRBJ2-7; D may correspond to TRBD1 or TRBD2 (5 bases each). The CDR3 spans 15 residues. The V and J ends lost 3 bases and 6 bases respectively, with 18 bases between them. Looked up from germline, CDR1 is SGHTA and CDR2 is FQGNSA. The CDR3 here is CASSFGGVGFAEQYF. The DNA for the CDR3 is TGTGCCAGCAGCTTTGGGGGAGTGGGTTTTGCCGAGCAGTACTTC.

Ten or more counts support this clonotype. This sequence joins TRBV28 and TRBJ2-3; 8 nucleotides match TRBD1. This CDR3 has 14 residues. V lost 10 bases to trimming and J lost 1 base; unmatched junction nucleotides: 7. The V gene's germline CDR1 is MDHEN and CDR2 SYDVKM. The CDR3 DNA reads TGTGCCACCGCTCAGGGGGCCCGCACAGATACGCAGTATTTT. Residues: CATAQGARTDTQYF.

This clonotype was seen at least ten times. The CDR3 nucleotides are TGTGCCAGCAGTTTAGTAGCCGGCGGGGAGCTGTTTTTT. Translated, it gives CASSLVAGGELFF. This chain connects TRBV12-3 or TRBV12-4 to TRBJ2-2; unclear D gene. The CDR3 has 13 amino acids. Trimming took off 1 base at V and 7 bases at J, with 7 bases between the two ends.

This clonotype has only a few counts. V gene TRBV28 combines with J gene TRBJ1-5; 7 bases align to TRBD1. Germline V gives CDR1 MDHEN, CDR2 SYDVKM. The CDR3 runs to 16 residues. The V gene end was trimmed by 5 bases and the J gene end by 3 bases; junction bases not matched to a gene: 10. CDR3 residues: CASSPIDRAINQPQHF. In DNA, the CDR3 is TGTGCCAGCAGTCCTATTGACAGGGCTATCAATCAGCCCCAGCATTTT.

This clonotype showed up just once. The rearrangement uses TRBV29-1 and TRBJ1-2; TRBD1 is a possible D gene (6 bases). V was clipped by 2 bases and J by 8 bases, with 12 bases between them. Looked up from germline, CDR1 is SQVTM and CDR2 is ANQGSEA. The CDR3 sequence is 12 residues long. For the CDR3, the DNA is TGCAGCGTTGAACAGGAACAGGGCGGCTACACCTTC. Translated: CSVEQEQGGYTF.

This clonotype was seen repeatedly, ten times or more. The V call is TRBV30, the J call TRBJ2-1; 7 bases are a match to TRBD2. Looked up from germline, CDR1 is GTSNPN and CDR2 is SVGIG (reference sequence). The CDR3 spans 17 residues. V shed 0 bases, J shed 4 bases, and the junction held 12 bases outside the gene matches. The CDR3 loop is CAWSVGGTRRFYNEQFF. CDR3 DNA sequence: TGTGCCTGGAGTGTGGGGGGGACCCGCCGATTTTACAATGAGCAGTTCTTC.

This clonotype was seen at least ten times. The chain couples TRBV20-1 to TRBJ2-1; TRBD2 matches at 13 bases. This CDR3 has 18 residues. V gave up 4 bases and J gave up 4 bases; unmatched junction bases: 13. The V gene's germline CDR1 is DFQATT and CDR2 SNEGSKA (reference sequence). CDR3 in DNA: TGCAGTGCTACCCGTCAAGGCACTAGCGGGAGGGCGTACAATGAGCAGTTCTTC. It translates to CSATRQGTSGRAYNEQFF.

The gene calls are TRBV9 and TRBJ1-4; 7 bases map to TRBD1. The ends lost 4 bases at V and 7 bases at J; junction bases unmatched: 10. Germline V gives CDR1 SGDLS, CDR2 YYNGEE. The CDR3 runs 15 residues. CDR3 bases: TGTGCCAGCAGCCCCAAGGGGGCAAGGAGTGAAAAACTGTTTTTT. Translating it yields CASSPKGARSEKLFF.

V usage is TRBV11-3 and J usage is TRBJ2-3; 10 bases match TRBD2. The J segment lost 4 bases and the V segment lost 7 bases, leaving 8 bases of the junction unmatched. Per germline, CDR1 SGHNT and CDR2 YENEEA. This CDR3 has 15 residues. The DNA of the CDR3 is TGTGCCAGCACCCTCGGGACTAGCGCGCCAGATACGCAGTATTTT. This sequence encodes CASTLGTSAPDTQYF.

Ten or more counts support this clonotype. The chain combines TRBV9 with TRBJ2-1; 13 bases match TRBD2. Germline V gives CDR1 SGDLS, CDR2 YYNGEE. V trimming: 2 bases; J trimming: 7 bases; junction bases outside the gene matches: 15. The CDR3 has 19 residues. In DNA form, the CDR3 reads TGTGCCAGCAGCGTGGGACTAGCGGGAAGAACTTCCACCTCTAATGAGCAGTTCTTC. Translated: CASSVGLAGRTSTSNEQFF. The whole variable domain, filled in from reference TRBV9 and TRBJ2-1, reads DSGVTQTPKHLITATGQRVTLRCSPRSGDLSVYWYQQSLDQGLQFLIQYYNGEERAKGNILERFSAQQFPDLHSELNLSSLELGDSALYFCASSVGLAGRTSTSNEQFFGPGTRLTVL.

V and J are TRBV6-5 and TRBJ2-4, with 7 nucleotides matching TRBD1. J gave up 0 bases and V 4 bases, and 9 bases lay outside the gene matches. The CDR3 covers 17 residues. From germline, CDR1 is MNHEY and CDR2 SVGAGI. This chain's CDR3 is CASSSFRDRLAKNIQYF. The CDR3 DNA is TGTGCCAGCAGTTCGTTCCGGGACAGACTAGCCAAAAACATTCAGTACTTC.

This clonotype was picked up a small number of times. This chain links TRBV7-2 with TRBJ2-1, with D hard to call. The CDR3 runs 15 residues. The germline V gene encodes CDR1 SGHTA and CDR2 FQGNSA. Trimming stripped 5 bases from V and 7 bases from J, with 18 bases between. CDR3 amino acids: CASSPRILSRNEQFF. As DNA, the CDR3 is TGTGCCAGCAGCCCTAGGATCCTCTCGAGGAATGAGCAGTTCTTC.

This clonotype was seen just once. A much larger clone differs by one base, so this may be a read error. The rearrangement uses TRBV13 and TRBJ2-7; 9 bases are shared with TRBD1. This CDR3 region has 15 residues. Looked up from germline, CDR1 is PRHDT and CDR2 is FYEKMQ (reference sequence). CDR3: CVSSPAGTGYDEQYF. For the CDR3, the DNA is TGTGTCAGCAGCCCTGCCGGGACAGGGTATGACGAGCAGTACTTC.

This rearrangement joins TRBV12-3 or TRBV12-4 to TRBJ2-3; 11 nucleotides align to TRBD2. CDR3 length: 14 amino acids. V was clipped by 8 bases and J by 1 base; unmatched bases: 2. As DNA, the CDR3 is TGTGCCAGCCAGACTAGCGGGGGCACAGATACGCAGTATTTT. Translating it yields CASQTSGGTDTQYF.

This clonotype showed up many times. The chain uses TRBV7-3 and TRBJ2-3; possible D gene TRBD2, 6 bases. Per the germline V gene, CDR1 is SGHTA and CDR2 is FQGTGA. V shed 2 bases and J shed 1 base, with 7 bases lying between them. The CDR3 consists of 14 residues. CDR3 DNA: TGTGCCAGCAGCTTATGGGGGGGCACAGATACGCAGTATTTT. As protein: CASSLWGGTDTQYF.

Turning to this clonotype: A junction end diverges from the germline sequence, so it may reflect a read error. The V gene is TRBV7-9, the J gene TRBJ1-4; D may be TRBD1 (5 bases). CDR1 is SEHNR, CDR2 FQNEAQ, per germline (reference sequence). This CDR3 has 15 residues. The CDR3 DNA reads TGTACCAGCAGCTCCCGGGGCAGTCCTAATGAAAAACTGTTTTTT. This sequence encodes CTSSSRGSPNEKLFF.

A few counts support this clonotype. This CDR3 is CASSMPGLAGGAGELFF. CDR3 DNA: TGTGCCAGTAGTATGCCCGGACTAGCGGGAGGGGCCGGGGAGCTGTTTTTT. The chain links TRBV19 to TRBJ2-2; the match to TRBD2 covers 15 bases. This CDR3 spans 17 amino acids. Germline V gene lookup returns CDR1 LNHDA and CDR2 SQIVND (reference sequence). The V and J ends lost 3 bases and 6 bases, in that order; junction bases with no gene match: 5.

Points on this clonotype: This may come from a read error, since a much larger clone is one base off. The chain's CDR3 is CASSLGGSYSYNEQLF. CDR3 bases: TGTGCCAGCAGCTTAGGGGGGAGTTACTCCTACAATGAGCAGCTCTTC. This chain joins TRBV7-6 and TRBJ2-1, with D tentatively TRBD1 or TRBD2 (5 bases each). The germline V gene has CDR1 SGHVS and CDR2 FNYEAQ. This CDR3 is 16 amino acids long.

In this sample, this clonotype turned up many times. J is TRBJ1-1 and V is TRBV24-1; D not certain. The CDR3 spans 16 residues. Deletions cut 8 bases from V and 0 bases from J, with 18 bases between. The germline V gene encodes CDR1 KGHDR and CDR2 SFDVKD. The CDR3: CATNNPSGEVNTEAFF. The DNA of the CDR3 is TGTGCCACCAACAACCCCTCGGGCGAGGTGAACACTGAAGCTTTCTTT.

With regard to this clonotype: Given a much more abundant clone one base away, this may be a read error. The chain couples TRBV27 to TRBJ2-5; 9 bases are shared with TRBD2. This CDR3 is built from 14 residues. From germline, CDR1 is MNHEY and CDR2 SMNVEV (reference sequence). The CDR3 sequence: CASSTSGRHETQHF. In DNA, the CDR3 is TGTGCCAGCAGTACAAGCGGGAGGCACGAGACCCAGCACTTC.

On this clonotype itself: This may be a read error: a much more frequent sequence differs by one nucleotide. The rearrangement joins TRBV6-2 or TRBV6-3 to TRBJ1-6; D is undetermined. V lost 0 bases, J lost 8 bases, and 14 bases lay in between. There are 16 residues in the CDR3. The V gene's germline CDR1 is MNHEY and CDR2 SVGEGT. CDR3: CASSYSLGRRDSPLHF. The CDR3 DNA reads as TGTGCCAGCAGTTACTCCCTAGGCAGGCGGGATTCACCCCTCCACTTT.

This clonotype was found many times. The chain joins TRBV7-2 to TRBJ2-5, with 8 bases identical to TRBD2. The junction had 6 bases not matched to a gene; V was cut back by 4 bases and J by 2 bases. Germline V lookup: CDR1 SGHTA, CDR2 FQGNSA. The CDR3 runs 15 residues. The CDR3 DNA sequence: TGTGCCAGCAGCTCACAGGGACTAGGGCAAGAGACCCAGTACTTC. The encoded protein is CASSSQGLGQETQYF.

This clonotype was seen ten or more times. This sequence joins TRBV3-1 and TRBJ2-5, with 9 bases fitting TRBD1. The CDR3 is made up of 16 amino acids. CDR1 and CDR2 from the germline V gene are LGHDT and YNNKEL (reference sequence). Germline trimming cut 1 base from V and 1 base from J; bases unmatched to any gene: 4. CDR3 bases: TGTGCCAGCAGCCAAGGGGACAGGGTTTCCCAAGAGACCCAGTACTTC. This translates into CASSQGDRVSQETQYF.

J is TRBJ2-1 and V is TRBV5-1; 11 nucleotides align to TRBD2. The V gene's germline CDR1 is SGHRS and CDR2 YFSETQ. V was clipped by 3 bases and J by 14 bases; unmatched bases: 13. This CDR3 spans 15 amino acids. CDR3: CASSYPTSGKSGEFF. The CDR3 bases are TGCGCCAGCAGCTACCCGACTAGCGGGAAATCCGGGGAGTTCTTC.

This clonotype was detected only a few times. The genes are TRBV15 and TRBJ2-1; 8 positions match TRBD2. This CDR3 comprises 15 residues. Losses at the gene ends were 1 base for V and 2 bases for J; bases not matched to a gene: 1. Per germline, CDR1 LNHNV and CDR2 YYDKDF (reference sequence). The CDR3 sequence: CATSRVGLAYNEQFF. The DNA for the CDR3 is TGTGCCACCAGCAGAGTGGGACTAGCCTACAATGAGCAGTTCTTC.

This chain uses TRBV28 with TRBJ2-7; 8 bases map to TRBD1. This CDR3 contains 14 residues. With 5 bases clipped from V and 4 bases from J, the junction kept 7 bases outside the gene matches. Germline CDR1 MDHEN, CDR2 SYDVKM. For the CDR3, the DNA is TGTGCCAGCAGTCTAGGACAGGGTTGGTACGAGCAGTACTTC. As protein: CASSLGQGWYEQYF.

This clonotype was recorded only once. This rearrangement joins TRBV25-1 to TRBJ1-3; TRBD1 might be the D (6 bases). This CDR3 has 16 residues. Germline V gene lookup returns CDR1 MGHDK and CDR2 SYGVNS. With 3 bases removed from V and 2 bases from J, the gap between germline ends came to 14 bases. CDR3: CASSDQTGDPGNTIYF. As DNA, the CDR3 is TGTGCCAGCAGTGACCAGACAGGAGATCCTGGAAACACCATATATTTT.

This clonotype was detected many times. This chain uses TRBV28 with TRBJ1-5, with D perhaps TRBD1 (5 bases). The CDR3 runs to 15 residues. V was pared by 2 bases and J by 4 bases, with 12 bases between. Germline V lookup: CDR1 MDHEN, CDR2 SYDVKM. For the CDR3, the DNA is TGTGCCAGCAGTTTAGGTCGGGGGTTAAATCAGCCCCAGCATTTT. Translated, it gives CASSLGRGLNQPQHF.